The 3 T cell receptor beta chains listed next were all sequenced from one sample in a study of shared clonotypes between healthy human individuals. The naive CD8 fraction comprised CD45RO-negative cells positively selected for CCR7 and excluded terminally differentiated effector memory CD45RA+ cells. The protocol was immunoSEQ multiplex PCR, while the TCRdb copy is restricted to in-frame clones and leaves out a portion. The sample yields roughly 2,000,000 clones, just under 95% seen once. Sequences were obtained from naive CD8+ T cells sorted from blood. Receptors were obtained from a man younger than 35 in good health.

V and J are TRBV7-6 and TRBJ2-7; D perhaps matches TRBD1 (5 bases). Germline V gene lookup returns CDR1 SGHVS and CDR2 FNYEAQ. The CDR3 has 14 residues. V dropped 1 base and J dropped 2 bases, with 9 bases sitting between them. The CDR3 spells CASSLEGAAYEQYF. The CDR3 nucleotides are TGTGCCAGCAGCTTAGAAGGGGCTGCCTACGAGCAGTACTTC.

This chain links TRBV5-8 with TRBJ2-1; no definite D call. The CDR3 sequence is 17 residues long. CDR1 and CDR2 (germline): SGHTS, YDEGEE. V gave up 3 bases and J gave up 3 bases, with 19 bases separating them. CDR3 protein: CASSSPPLGRFYNEQFF. The CDR3, as DNA: TGTGCCAGCAGCTCCCCGCCCTTGGGCCGTTTCTACAATGAGCAGTTCTTC. The full variable domain, its missing parts supplied by reference TRBV5-8 and TRBJ2-1, is EAGVTQSPTHLIKTRGQQATLRCSPISGHTSVYWYQQALGLGLQFLLWYDEGEERNRGNFPPRFSGRQFPNYSSELNVNALELEDSALYLCASSSPPLGRFYNEQFFGPGTRLTVL.

The chain couples TRBV7-9 to TRBJ1-1, with 7 bases lining up with TRBD1. The CDR3 runs 13 residues. Unmatched junction bases numbered 6, after V lost 5 bases and J lost 6 bases. CDR1 and CDR2 (germline): SEHNR, FQNEAQ (reference sequence). Here the CDR3 DNA reads TGTGCCAGCAGCATGGCAGGGGGGGCTGAAGCTTTCTTT. Amino acids: CASSMAGGAEAFF.